These 9 T cell receptor beta chains share one sample of origin, sequenced in a study of shared clonotypes between healthy human individuals. Assay used: immunoSEQ multiplex PCR; TCRdb lists only in-frame clones, some missing. Of about 980,000 clones listed, approximately 80% are singletons. The sequenced sample consisted of memory CD4+ T cells sorted from blood. Documented subset: CD45RA-negative fraction. The receptor source for this set is a man aged 18 to 30 in good health.

Notes on this clone: This may arise from a read error, as a much more abundant clone is one base away. The sample has other DNA sequences that encode this CDR3 too. The CDR3, as DNA: TGTGCCAGCAGTCAACAGGGCTACGAGCAGTACTTC. Amino acid sequence: CASSQQGYEQYF. The chain joins TRBV7-2 to TRBJ2-7; possibly TRBD1 for D (6 bases). The CDR3 totals 12 residues. The germline V and J ends were trimmed by 6 bases and 3 bases, with 9 bases remaining between them. Germline loops: CDR1 SGHTA, CDR2 FQGNSA. The variable domain in full, with the rest retrieved from reference TRBV7-2 and TRBJ2-7, is GAGVSQSPSNKVTEKGKDVELRCDPISGHTALYWYRQSLGQGLEFLIYFQGNSAPDKSGLPSDRFSAERTGGSVSTLTIQRTQQEDSAVYLCASSQQGYEQYFGPGTRLTVT.

The V call is TRBV5-6, the J call TRBJ2-5; TRBD2 might be the D (7 bases). This CDR3 has 14 residues. The germline CDR1 and CDR2 sequences are SGHDT and YYEEEE. Between the trimmed V and J ends, which lost 7 bases and 5 bases, there was a span of 18 bases. The CDR3 sequence is CASLLGGAGETQYF. CDR3 DNA: TGTGCCAGCCTCCTTGGGGGGGCCGGGGAGACCCAGTACTTC.

This clone has just a few counts. At one end, the junction sequence differs from germline, possibly due to a read error. V and J are TRBV19 and TRBJ2-7; 7 nucleotides line up with TRBD1. The germline gives CDR1 LNHDA, CDR2 SQIVND (reference sequence). The CDR3 sequence is 11 residues long. CDR3 DNA sequence: TGTGCCAGTAGTAACCGGGACAGTACGATCTTC. Translating gives CASSNRDSTIF.

The chain has TRBV7-3 and TRBJ2-3; 12 nucleotides agree with TRBD1. Germline CDR1 and CDR2: SGHTA and FQGTGA. The CDR3 is 16 residues long. V lost 5 bases and J lost 7; bases outside the gene matches: 10. CDR3 DNA sequence: TGTGCCAGCAGCCCCTCAAGGGACAGGGGGCAGAATACGCAGTATTTT. It is translated as CASSPSRDRGQNTQYF. The variable domain in full, completed from reference TRBV7-3 and TRBJ2-3, reads GAGVSQTPSNKVTEKGKYVELRCDPISGHTALYWYRQSLGQGPEFLIYFQGTGAADDSGLPNDRFFAVRPEGSVSTLKIQRTERGDSAVYLCASSPSRDRGQNTQYFGPGTRLTVL.

The chain uses TRBV9 and TRBJ1-2; 8 bases fit TRBD1. From germline, CDR1 is SGDLS and CDR2 YYNGEE. V lost 3 bases, J lost 5 bases, and 12 bases stayed unmatched. The CDR3 totals 16 residues. CDR3 in DNA: TGTGCCAGCAGCGGCGGGGTTCAGGGGGCGCGGTATGGCTACACCTTC. Protein sequence: CASSGGVQGARYGYTF.

The V gene is TRBV11-2, the J gene TRBJ1-2; D gene unclear. The CDR3 is 14 amino acids. Trimming left V 0 bases short and J 5 bases short, with 10 bases between. Per germline, CDR1 SGHAT and CDR2 FQNNGV. The CDR3 DNA is TGTGCCAGCAGCTTAGATCAGGCTAGTTATGGCTACACCTTC. This codes for CASSLDQASYGYTF.

The chain uses TRBV19 and TRBJ1-1; the D gene is possibly TRBD1 (5 bases). V lost 7 bases and J lost 8, with 11 bases in between. CDR1 is LNHDA, CDR2 SQIVND, per germline (reference sequence). This CDR3 is 11 amino acids long. The CDR3 here is CASISTGEAFF. CDR3 nucleotides: TGTGCCAGTATTAGTACAGGAGAAGCTTTCTTT.

V usage is TRBV18 and J usage is TRBJ2-2; the match to TRBD1 covers 7 bases. Unmatched junction bases numbered 14, after V lost 3 bases and J lost 4 bases. The CDR3 extends over 18 amino acids. CDR1 is KGHSH and CDR2 is LQKENI in the germline V gene. For the CDR3, the DNA is TGTGCCAGCTCACCTACAGGGGCCGGAACAGCATTCACCGGGGAGCTGTTTTTT. It yields the protein CASSPTGAGTAFTGELFF. Based on the CDR3 plus reference TRBV18 and TRBJ2-2, the full variable domain is NAGVMQNPRHLVRRRGQEARLRCSPMKGHSHVYWYRQLPEEGLKFMVYLQKENIIDESGMPKERFSAEFPKEGPSILRIQQVVRGDSAAYFCASSPTGAGTAFTGELFFGEGSRLTVL.

V gene TRBV18 combines with J gene TRBJ1-1; maybe TRBD1 (6 bases). Trimming shortened V by 4 bases and J by 1 base, and 7 bases separated the two germline ends. Germline assignment: CDR1 KGHSH and CDR2 LQKENI. The CDR3 consists of 13 residues. CDR3 coding DNA: TGTGCCAGCTCACGACAGGAGAACACTGAAGCTTTCTTT. This translates into CASSRQENTEAFF.